This T cell receptor (beta chain) derives from a study of blood T cell repertoires in COVID-19. The wider study: The United States, Italy and Spain provided the acute and convalescent COVID-19 samples. Nucleic acid was either cDNA or gDNA, and it came from T cells, B-cell-depleted T cells, or PBMCs.

This CDR3 is built from 14 residues. The V gene lost 0 bases and the J gene lost 7 bases, with 9 bases spanning the gap. Germline-derived CDR1 and CDR2 are MNHEY and SVGEGT. Authors' processing steps: Estimation of nucleated cell counts was performed using reference gene primer amplification. TCRdb's copy holds only in-frame clones and misses some; the assay was immunoSEQ multiplex PCR. That table furnishes V, J and clone size, whereas the DNA furnished D and trimming. The sample lists approximately 85,000 clones; approximately 90% were seen once. The specimen sequenced was peripheral blood. The V and J genes are TRBV6-2 or TRBV6-3 and TRBJ1-4; a possible D gene is TRBD1 (6 bases). The clonotype comes from a man aged 45-65 years with active or convalescent COVID-19. The CDR3 coding sequence is TGTGCCAGCAGTTACTCGGCCAGGGGTGAAAAACTGTTTTTT. Translation: CASSYSARGEKLFF.